This TCR beta chain appears in the sequencing data of a study of blood T cell repertoires in COVID-19. The CDR3 has 14 residues. Trimming cost V 6 bases and J 3 bases, with 12 bases left between them. The germline gives CDR1 LNHDA, CDR2 SQIVND (reference sequence). Only in-frame clones appear in the TCRdb table, and some are missing; sequencing was by immunoSEQ multiplex PCR. The table has about 64,000 clones, about nine tenths seen once; the top ten hold about 40%. The chain carries TRBV19 and TRBJ1-5, with a weak D call TRBD1 (5 bases). The TCR originated in a woman between 55 and 75 years old with COVID-19, enrolled during active disease. Sequenced material: peripheral blood. In DNA form, the CDR3 reads TGTGCCAGTAGATCTAGACAGAACAATCAGCCCCAGCATTTT. As protein: CASRSRQNNQPQHF.